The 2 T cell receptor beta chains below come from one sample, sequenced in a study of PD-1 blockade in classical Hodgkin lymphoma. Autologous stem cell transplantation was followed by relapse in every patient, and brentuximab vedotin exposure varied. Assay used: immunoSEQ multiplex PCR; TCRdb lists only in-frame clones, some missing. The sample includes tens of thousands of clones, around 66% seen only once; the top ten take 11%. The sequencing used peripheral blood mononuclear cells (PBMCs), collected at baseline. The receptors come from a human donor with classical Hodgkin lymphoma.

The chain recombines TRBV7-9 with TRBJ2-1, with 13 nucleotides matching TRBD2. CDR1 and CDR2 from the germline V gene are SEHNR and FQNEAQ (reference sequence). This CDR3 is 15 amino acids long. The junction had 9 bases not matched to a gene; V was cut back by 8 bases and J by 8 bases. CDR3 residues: CASSVPLAGGDEQFF. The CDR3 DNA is TGTGCCAGCTCAGTCCCACTAGCGGGGGGGGATGAGCAGTTCTTC.

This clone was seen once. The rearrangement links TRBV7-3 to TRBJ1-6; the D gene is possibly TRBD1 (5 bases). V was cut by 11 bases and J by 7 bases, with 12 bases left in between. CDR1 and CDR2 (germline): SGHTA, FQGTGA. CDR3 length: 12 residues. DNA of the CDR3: TGTGCCGGAGGGACCGAGAATTCACCCCTCCACTTT. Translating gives CAGGTENSPLHF.